The sequence of this T cell receptor (beta chain) was determined in a study of blood T cell repertoires in COVID-19 (TCRdb year 2020). At the level of the whole study: Collaborator samples came from the United States, Italy and Spain and covered acute and convalescent phases of COVID-19. The prospective study material was composed of cDNA or gDNA derived from T cells, B-cell-depleted T cells, or PBMCs. Subjects who had been exposed to COVID-19, were actively infected with it, or had recovered from it provided the deeply sampled blood TCRbeta repertoires that made up the dataset. The repertoires were released in a freely available public database meant as a resource for research on the immune response to SARS-CoV-2. The samples were drawn from two sources: the first 160 participants of the ongoing ImmuneRACE study, and fewer than 1,500 subjects contributed by 6 global collaborators. Sample metadata almost always included a de-identified subject ID, COVID-19 status, age in years and sex. Where available, HLA class I and class II types were obtained from metadata supplied by the sample provider rather than from assay-based typing. What the study reported, not specific to this receptor: Clinical and demographic metadata were provided uncurated, with the amount varying by source and participant.

A remark on this clone: There is no known antigen for this receptor. No base-level quality is on record; no much larger clone is a single base apart.

Each collaborating institution followed its own protocols to collect whole blood in K2EDTA tubes. For TCRbeta analysis, collaborators shipped samples in one of three forms: frozen whole blood, isolated PBMCs, or DNA extracted from either of those sample types. CDR1 and CDR2 are read off the germline V gene as MGHRA and YSYEKL. Compared with germline, V lacks 0 bases and J lacks 3 bases; bases without a gene match: 0. From cysteine to phenylalanine, the CDR3 is 16 amino acids long. Only the CDR3 DNA stays, 48 bases, in frame from base 1. TCRbeta CDR3 regions were amplified from genomic DNA using the immunoSEQ Assay, a bias-controlled multiplex PCR. In the original analysis: The number of nucleated cells in each sample was estimated from the amplification of reference gene primers within the assay. To quantify the absolute abundance of each unique TCRbeta CDR3 rearrangement, sequence reads were collapsed and filtered. For each sample, productive Simpson clonality was calculated as the square root of Simpson's diversity index over productive rearrangements. TCRdb's version of the immuneACCESS table is confined to in-frame rearrangements and falls short of the full clone set. An unresolved V gene accounts for under half of the shortfall where checked; the remainder is of unknown origin. V, J and clone size derive from that table, while D and trimming were established from the DNA sequence. The table for this sample lists hundreds of thousands of clones; approximately 82% of them were counted only once. Jointly, the top ten make up approximately 1.9% of the sample.

Material for sequencing was peripheral blood. The rearrangement joined TRBV4-1 to TRBJ2-3; TRBD2 fits 13 bases in the junction. The receptor was isolated from an elderly woman with acute or convalescent COVID-19. CDR3 protein: CASSQETSGGTDTQYF. In nucleotides, the sequence is TGCGCCAGCAGCCAAGAGACTAGCGGGGGGACAGATACGCAGTATTTT.